Given below is one T cell receptor (beta chain) in context. Antigen unknown. This specimen belongs to a study of blood T cells in healthy people across ages. A second PCR of roughly 7 to 11 cycles used a sample-barcoded 5' primer and a J-beta primer mix. One entry per CDR3 protein results from TCRdb running MiXCR on the 5' RACE reads. Among about 800,000 distinct CDR3 sequences, 25% were seen once, and the ten largest hold approximately 3.7%. Roughly 9.2 milliliters was the volume of peripheral blood drawn from each donor. The CDR3 is made up of 13 amino acids. Germline V lookup: CDR1 DFQATT, CDR2 SNEGSKA (reference sequence). Study results and caveats: Changes in expanded clonotypes were possibly confounded, as the CMV status of donors was unknown.

Separately, the same data were catalogued under a study of T cells of mothers and their children.

The chain has TRBV20-1 and TRBJ2-5, with a tentative D call TRBD1 (5 bases). The closer fit of TRBJ2-1 to the DNA end suggests the J call may be wrong. This clonotype was obtained from a boy younger than 18 in good health. Source material: blood. CDR3 amino acids: CSARGLIRYEQFF. DNA of the CDR3: TGCAGTGCTAGGGGGCTGATCAGGTATGAGCAGTTCTTC.